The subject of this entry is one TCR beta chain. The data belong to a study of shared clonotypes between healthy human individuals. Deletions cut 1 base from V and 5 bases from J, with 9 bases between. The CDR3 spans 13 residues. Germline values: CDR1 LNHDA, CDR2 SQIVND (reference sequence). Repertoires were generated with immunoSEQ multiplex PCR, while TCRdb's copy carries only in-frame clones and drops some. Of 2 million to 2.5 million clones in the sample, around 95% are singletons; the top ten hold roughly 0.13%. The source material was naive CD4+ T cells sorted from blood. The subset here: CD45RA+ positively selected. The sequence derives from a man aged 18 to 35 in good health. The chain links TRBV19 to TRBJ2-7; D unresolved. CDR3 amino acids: CASSIAVWDEQYF. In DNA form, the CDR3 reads TGTGCCAGTAGTATAGCGGTGTGGGACGAGCAGTACTTC.